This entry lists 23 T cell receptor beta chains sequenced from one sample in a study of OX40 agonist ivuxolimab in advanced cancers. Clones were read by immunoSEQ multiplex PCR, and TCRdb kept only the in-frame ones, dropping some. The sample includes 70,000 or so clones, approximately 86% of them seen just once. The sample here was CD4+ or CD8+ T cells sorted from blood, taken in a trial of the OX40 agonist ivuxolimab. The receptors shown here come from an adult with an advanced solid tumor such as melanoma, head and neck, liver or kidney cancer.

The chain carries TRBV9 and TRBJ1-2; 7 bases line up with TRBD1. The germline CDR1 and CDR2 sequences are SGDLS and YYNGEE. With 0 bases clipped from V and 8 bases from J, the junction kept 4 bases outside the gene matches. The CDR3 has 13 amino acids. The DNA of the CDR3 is TGTGCCAGCAGCGTAGAGGGAGGGGGCGGCTACACCTTC. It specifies CASSVEGGGGYTF.

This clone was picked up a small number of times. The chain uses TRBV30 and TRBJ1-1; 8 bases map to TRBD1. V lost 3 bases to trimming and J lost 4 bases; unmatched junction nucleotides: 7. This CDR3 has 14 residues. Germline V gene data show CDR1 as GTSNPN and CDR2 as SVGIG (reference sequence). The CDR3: CAWSGQGTLTEAFF. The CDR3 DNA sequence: TGTGCCTGGAGCGGACAGGGAACCCTCACTGAAGCTTTCTTT.

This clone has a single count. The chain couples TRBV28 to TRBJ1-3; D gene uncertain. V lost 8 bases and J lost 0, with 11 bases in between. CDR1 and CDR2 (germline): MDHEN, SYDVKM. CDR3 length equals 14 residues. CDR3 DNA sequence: TGTGCCAGCGACGGCATGACCTCTGGAAACACCATATATTTT. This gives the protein CASDGMTSGNTIYF.

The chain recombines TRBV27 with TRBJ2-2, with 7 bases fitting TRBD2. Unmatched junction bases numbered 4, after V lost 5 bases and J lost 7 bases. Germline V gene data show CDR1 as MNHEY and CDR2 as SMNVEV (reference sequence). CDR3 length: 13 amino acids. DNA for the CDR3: TGTGCCAGCAGTCTCTGGGGGGGCGGGGAGCTGTTTTTT. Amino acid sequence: CASSLWGGGELFF.

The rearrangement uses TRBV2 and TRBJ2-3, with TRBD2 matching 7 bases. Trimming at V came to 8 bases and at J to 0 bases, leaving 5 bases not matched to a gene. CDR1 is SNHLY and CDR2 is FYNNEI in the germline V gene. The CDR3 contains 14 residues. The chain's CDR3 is CASGQRGSTDTQYF. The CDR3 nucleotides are TGTGCCAGCGGGCAGCGGGGAAGCACAGATACGCAGTATTTT. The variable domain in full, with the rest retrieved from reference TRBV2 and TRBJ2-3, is EPEVTQTPSHQVTQMGQEVILRCVPISNHLYFYWYRQILGQKVEFLVSFYNNEISEKSEIFDDQFSVERPDGSNFTLKIRSTKLEDSAMYFCASGQRGSTDTQYFGPGTRLTVL.

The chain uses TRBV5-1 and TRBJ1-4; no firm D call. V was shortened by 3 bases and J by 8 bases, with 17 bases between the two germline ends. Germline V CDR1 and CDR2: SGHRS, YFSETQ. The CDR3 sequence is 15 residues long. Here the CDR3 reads CASSWAATPGEKLFF. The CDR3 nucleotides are TGCGCCAGCAGCTGGGCCGCGACCCCGGGAGAAAAACTGTTTTTT.

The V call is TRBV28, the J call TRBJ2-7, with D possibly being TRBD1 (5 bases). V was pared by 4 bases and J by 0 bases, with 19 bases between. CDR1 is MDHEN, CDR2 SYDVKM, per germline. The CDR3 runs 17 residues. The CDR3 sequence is CASSSYSRAFGSYEQYF. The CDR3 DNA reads TGTGCCAGCAGTTCGTACTCCAGGGCTTTCGGCTCCTACGAGCAGTACTTC.

Here the CDR3 DNA reads TGTGCCAGCTCACGAGGTGTAGCGGCCAACCAAGAGACCCAGTACTTC. Its translation: CASSRGVAANQETQYF. This chain uses TRBV18 with TRBJ2-5, with D possibly TRBD2 on 6 matching bases. Germline V gene lookup returns CDR1 KGHSH and CDR2 LQKENI. V was trimmed by 4 bases and J by 0 bases, leaving 15 bases between them. The CDR3 has 16 amino acids.

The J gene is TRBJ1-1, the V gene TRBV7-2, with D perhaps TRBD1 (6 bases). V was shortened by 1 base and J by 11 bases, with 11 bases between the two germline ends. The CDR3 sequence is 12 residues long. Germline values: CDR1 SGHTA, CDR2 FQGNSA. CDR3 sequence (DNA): TGTGCCAGCAGCTTAGACAGGGATATTGCTTTCTTT. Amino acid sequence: CASSLDRDIAFF.

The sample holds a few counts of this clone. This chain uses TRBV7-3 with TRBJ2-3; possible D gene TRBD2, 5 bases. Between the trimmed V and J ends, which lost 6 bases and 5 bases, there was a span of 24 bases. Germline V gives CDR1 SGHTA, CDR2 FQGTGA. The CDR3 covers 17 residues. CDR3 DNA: TGTGCCAGCAGTCAACAAGGCGGGCAACTTACCTTAGATACGCAGTATTTT. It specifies CASSQQGGQLTLDTQYF. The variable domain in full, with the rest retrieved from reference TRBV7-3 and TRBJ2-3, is GAGVSQTPSNKVTEKGKYVELRCDPISGHTALYWYRQSLGQGPEFLIYFQGTGAADDSGLPNDRFFAVRPEGSVSTLKIQRTERGDSAVYLCASSQQGGQLTLDTQYFGPGTRLTVL.

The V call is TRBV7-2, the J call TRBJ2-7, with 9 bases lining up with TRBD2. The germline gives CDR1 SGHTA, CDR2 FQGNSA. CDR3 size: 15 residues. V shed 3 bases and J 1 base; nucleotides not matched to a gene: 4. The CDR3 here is CASSFLLAGSYEQYF. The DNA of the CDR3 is TGTGCCAGCAGCTTCCTTCTAGCGGGATCCTACGAGCAGTACTTC.

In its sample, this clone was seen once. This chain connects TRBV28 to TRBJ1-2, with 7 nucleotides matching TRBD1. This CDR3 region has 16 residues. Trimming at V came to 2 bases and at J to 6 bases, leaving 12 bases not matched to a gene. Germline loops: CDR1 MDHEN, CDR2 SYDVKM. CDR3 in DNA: TGTGCCAGCAGTTTACCCCAGACAGGGTGGTTCGATGGCTACACCTTC. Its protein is CASSLPQTGWFDGYTF.

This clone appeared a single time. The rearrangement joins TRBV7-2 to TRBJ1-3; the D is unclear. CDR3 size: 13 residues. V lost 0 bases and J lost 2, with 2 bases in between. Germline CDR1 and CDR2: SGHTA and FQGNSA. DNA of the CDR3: TGTGCCAGCAGCTTAGCGGCTGGAAACACCATATATTTT. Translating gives CASSLAAGNTIYF.

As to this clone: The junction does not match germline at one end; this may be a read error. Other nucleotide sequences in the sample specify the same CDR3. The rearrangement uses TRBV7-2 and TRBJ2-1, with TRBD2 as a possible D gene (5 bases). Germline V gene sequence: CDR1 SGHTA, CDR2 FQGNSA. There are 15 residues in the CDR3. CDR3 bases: TGTGCTAGCAGCTTAGTATCGGGGATGGACAATGAGCAGTTCTTC. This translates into CASSLVSGMDNEQFF.

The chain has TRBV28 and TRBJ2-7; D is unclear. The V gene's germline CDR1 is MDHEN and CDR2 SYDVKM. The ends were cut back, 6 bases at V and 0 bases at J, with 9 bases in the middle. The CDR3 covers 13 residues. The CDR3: CASRFRPSYEQYF. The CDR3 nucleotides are TGTGCCAGCAGGTTCAGGCCCTCCTACGAGCAGTACTTC. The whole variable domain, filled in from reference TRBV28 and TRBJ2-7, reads DVKVTQSSRYLVKRTGEKVFLECVQDMDHENMFWYRQDPGLGLRLIYFSYDVKMKEKGDIPEGYSVSREKKERFSLILESASTNQTSMYLCASRFRPSYEQYFGPGTRLTVT.

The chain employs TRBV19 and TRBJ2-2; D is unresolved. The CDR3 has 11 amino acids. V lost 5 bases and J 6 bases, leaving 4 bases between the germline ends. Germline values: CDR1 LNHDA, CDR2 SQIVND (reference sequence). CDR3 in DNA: TGTGCCAGTAGTGCGGCCGGGGAGCTGTTTTTT. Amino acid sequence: CASSAAGELFF.

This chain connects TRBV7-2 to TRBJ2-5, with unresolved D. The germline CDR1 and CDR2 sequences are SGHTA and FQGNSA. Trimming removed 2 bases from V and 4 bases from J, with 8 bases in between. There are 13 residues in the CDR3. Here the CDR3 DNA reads TGTGCCAGCAGCTTAACGACGGGAGAGACCCAGTACTTC. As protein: CASSLTTGETQYF.

CDR3 bases: TGTGCCAGCTCACGCTCCGTAGATCACACTGAAGCTTTCTTT. The encoded protein is CASSRSVDHTEAFF. The chain joins TRBV18 to TRBJ1-1; no clear D gene. The V end was cut by 4 bases, the J end by 3 bases, with 12 bases between. CDR1 is KGHSH and CDR2 is LQKENI in the germline V gene. This CDR3 is 14 amino acids long.

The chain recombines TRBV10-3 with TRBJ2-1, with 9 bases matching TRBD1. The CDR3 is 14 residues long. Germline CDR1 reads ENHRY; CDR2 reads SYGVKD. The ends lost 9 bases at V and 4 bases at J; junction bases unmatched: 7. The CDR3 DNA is TGTGCCATTTCCCGGGACAGGGAATACAATGAGCAGTTCTTC. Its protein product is CAISRDREYNEQFF.

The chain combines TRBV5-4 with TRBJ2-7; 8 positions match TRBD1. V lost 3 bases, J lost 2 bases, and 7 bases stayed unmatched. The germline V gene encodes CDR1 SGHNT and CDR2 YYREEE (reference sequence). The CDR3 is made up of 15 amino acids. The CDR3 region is CASSSAKQGAYEQYF. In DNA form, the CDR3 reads TGTGCCAGCAGCTCCGCTAAACAGGGGGCCTACGAGCAGTACTTC.

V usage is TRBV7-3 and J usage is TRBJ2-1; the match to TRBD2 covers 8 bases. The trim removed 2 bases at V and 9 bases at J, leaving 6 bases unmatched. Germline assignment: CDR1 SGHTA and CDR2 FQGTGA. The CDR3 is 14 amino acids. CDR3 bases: TGTGCCAGCAGCTTAGACCCGGGGGGGCGTGAGCAGTTCTTC. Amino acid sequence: CASSLDPGGREQFF.

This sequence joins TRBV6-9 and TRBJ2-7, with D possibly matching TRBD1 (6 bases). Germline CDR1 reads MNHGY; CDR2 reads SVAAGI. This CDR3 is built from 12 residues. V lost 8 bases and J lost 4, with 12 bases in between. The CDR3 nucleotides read TGTGCCAGCGGGACACGGAGGTACGAGCAGTACTTC. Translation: CASGTRRYEQYF.

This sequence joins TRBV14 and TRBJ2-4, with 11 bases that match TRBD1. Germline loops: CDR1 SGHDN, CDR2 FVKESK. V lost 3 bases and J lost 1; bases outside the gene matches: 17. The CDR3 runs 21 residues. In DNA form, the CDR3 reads TGTGCCAGCAGCCACCCCTCGGGGACAGGGGGGTTAGGTCTGGCCAAAAACATTCAGTACTTC. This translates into CASSHPSGTGGLGLAKNIQYF. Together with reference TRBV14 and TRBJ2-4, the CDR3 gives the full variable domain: EAGVTQFPSHSVIEKGQTVTLRCDPISGHDNLYWYRRVMGKEIKFLLHFVKESKQDESGMPNNRFLAERTGGTYSTLKVQPAELEDSGVYFCASSHPSGTGGLGLAKNIQYFGAGTRLSVL.